Listed here is a single T cell receptor beta chain. Its antigen is currently unknown. It was 5'RACE with constant-segment primers that produced the TCR alpha and TCR beta cDNA libraries, which carried sample barcodes and UMIs. From the 5' RACE reads, TCRdb called clonotypes with MiXCR, one entry per CDR3 protein. The repertoire holds more than 450,000 distinct CDR3 sequences, around 17% seen once, with about 12% in the top ten. Germline V lookup: CDR1 MNHNS, CDR2 SASEGT. Trimming took 2 bases from V and 1 from J; bases not matched to a gene: 10. The CDR3 consists of 17 residues. This specimen belongs to a study of T-cell memory formation after mild COVID-19. Findings and caveats of the study: Memory cells collected pre-infection included some clones that later responded, suggesting cross-reactive memory joined.

The chain employs TRBV6-1 and TRBJ2-7, with 8 bases aligning to TRBD1. This clonotype originated in an adult woman who had mild COVID-19 (a few samples of this study predate the infection). Cell type and time point are not known. Sequenced sample: PBMCs or a T cell subset sorted from them (not recorded which). The CDR3 region is CASSESKTGGFSYEQYF. The CDR3 nucleotides read TGTGCCAGCAGTGAATCAAAAACAGGGGGTTTTTCCTACGAGCAGTACTTC.